A selection of T cell receptor beta chains follows, all from one sample in a study of cytomegalovirus exposure and HLA in healthy donors. Here immunoSEQ multiplex PCR was the method, and the copy in TCRdb shows in-frame clones only, minus some. Seen here are 130,000 or so clones, about 86% observed once, and the top ten hold about 2.4%. Sequenced sample: PBMCs. These receptors were obtained from a woman aged 40 to 49 in good health and CMV-seronegative. The CDR3 runs from the conserved cysteine through the conserved F or W. Each record gives: clone size, V gene, J gene, D gene, CDR3 DNA, CDR3 protein. The D gene is left open where the match is weak. For some rows the clone size is stated as once, few or many, or as a class when expanded; others skip it.

-,TRBV10-3,TRBJ1-3,TRBD1,TGTGCCATCAGTGCATTTCCAGGGGGCGCAGACACCATATATTTT,CAISAFPGGADTIYF
-,TRBV10-3,TRBJ2-6,-,TGTGCCATCCGACCCAGGTCTGGGGCCAACGTCCTGACTTTC,CAIRPRSGANVLTF
-,TRBV2,TRBJ2-2,-,TGTGCCAGCAGTAGCACCAACACAGCGAACACCGGGGAGCTGTTTTTT,CASSSTNTANTGELFF
-,TRBV27,TRBJ2-5,TRBD1,TGTGCCAGCAGGCAGGGGACAGGGTACGGTGGGGAGCAGTACTTC,CASRQGTGYGGEQYF
-,TRBV4-1,TRBJ1-1,TRBD1,TGCGCCAGCAGCCCGGGACAGGGGGCTTTGAGGACTGAAGCTTTCTTT,CASSPGQGALRTEAFF
-,TRBV6-1,TRBJ1-2,TRBD1,TGTGCCAGCAGTGGGGACAGGACTAACTATGGCTACACCTTC,CASSGDRTNYGYTF
-,TRBV15,TRBJ1-5,-,TGTGCCACCAGCAGAGATCTTATAACAGGCCGTCAGCCCCAGCATTTT,CATSRDLITGRQPQHF
-,TRBV29-1,TRBJ2-7,-,TGCAGCGTTGAAGCCTACAGCTCCTACGAGCAGTACTTC,CSVEAYSSYEQYF
-,TRBV10-3,TRBJ2-7,-,TGTGCCATCAGTGAGTCGAAAGTCTGGAGCTACGAGCAGTACTTC,CAISESKVWSYEQYF
-,TRBV11-2,TRBJ2-7,TRBD2,TGTGCCAGCAGCCCCGTGACTAGCGGGGTAGGAGGCGAGCAGTACTTC,CASSPVTSGVGGEQYF
-,TRBV10-2,TRBJ2-2,TRBD1,TGCGCCAGCATGACAGGGGAAGGGGAGCTGTTTTTT,CASMTGEGELFF
-,TRBV29-1,TRBJ2-1,-,TGCAGCGTTGAGTCGTACAATGAGCAGTTCTTC,CSVESYNEQFF
-,TRBV7-9,TRBJ1-2,-,TGTTCCAGCAGCTTAATCGTCGATGTTCAGGGGAGACGTGGCTACACCTTC,CSSSLIVDVQGRRGYTF
-,TRBV4-2,TRBJ2-7,TRBD2,TGTGCCAGCAGCCGAACACCGGGACTAGCGGGATCCGAGCAGTACTTC,CASSRTPGLAGSEQYF
-,TRBV5-6,TRBJ2-1,TRBD2,TGTGCCAGCAGCTTGGGGAGTAGCGGGGGGAAAACCTACAATGAGCAGTTCTTC,CASSLGSSGGKTYNEQFF
-,TRBV18,TRBJ2-3,TRBD2,TGTGCCAGCTCACCGGGACTAGCTATCACAGATACGCAGTATTTT,CASSPGLAITDTQYF
-,TRBV27,TRBJ2-1,TRBD2,TGTGCCAGCAGTTCCATTAGCGGGCTCTCCTACAATGAGCAGTTCTTC,CASSSISGLSYNEQFF
few,TRBV2,TRBJ1-1,TRBD1,TGTGCCAGCAGCCCGGGACAGGGAAACTCTGAAGCTTTCTTT,CASSPGQGNSEAFF
once,TRBV5-1,TRBJ2-2,-,TGCGCCAGCAGCTTGCTTGCGAACACCGGGGAGCTGTTTTTT,CASSLLANTGELFF
-,TRBV15,TRBJ2-7,TRBD2,TGTGCCACCAGCAGACCGCTAGCGGGAGGTTCCTACGGGCAGTACTTC,CATSRPLAGGSYGQYF
-,TRBV6-1,TRBJ2-1,-,TGTGCCAGCAGTCGCCAGGGGGGTTTGGATGAGCAGTTCTTC,CASSRQGGLDEQFF